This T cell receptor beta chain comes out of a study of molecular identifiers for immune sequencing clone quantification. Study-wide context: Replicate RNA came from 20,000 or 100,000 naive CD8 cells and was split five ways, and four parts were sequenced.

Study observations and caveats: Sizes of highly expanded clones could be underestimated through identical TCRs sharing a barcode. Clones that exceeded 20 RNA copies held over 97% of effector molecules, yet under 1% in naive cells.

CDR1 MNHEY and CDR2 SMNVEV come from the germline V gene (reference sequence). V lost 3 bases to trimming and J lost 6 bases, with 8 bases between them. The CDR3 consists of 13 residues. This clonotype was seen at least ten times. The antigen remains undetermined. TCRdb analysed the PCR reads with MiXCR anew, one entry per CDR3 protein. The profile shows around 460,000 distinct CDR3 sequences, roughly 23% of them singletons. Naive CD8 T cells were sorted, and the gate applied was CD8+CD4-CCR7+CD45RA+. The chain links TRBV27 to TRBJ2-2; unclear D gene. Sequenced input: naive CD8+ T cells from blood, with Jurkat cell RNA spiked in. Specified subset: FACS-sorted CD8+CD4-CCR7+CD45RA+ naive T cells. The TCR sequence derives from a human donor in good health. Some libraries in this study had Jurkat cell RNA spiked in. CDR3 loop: CASSFLGSGELFF. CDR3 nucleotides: TGTGCCAGCAGTTTCCTGGGGTCCGGGGAGCTGTTTTTT.